This T cell receptor beta chain was identified in a study of blood T cell repertoires in COVID-19. For the study at large: In each case, the material was cDNA or gDNA derived from T cells, B-cell-depleted T cells, or PBMCs.

Participant-reported clinical history was the basis for cohort assignment. Sequenced by immunoSEQ multiplex PCR; TCRdb stores in-frame clones only, minus some. The sample gives a few hundred thousand clones, around nine tenths of which show up once; about 5.7% is in the top ten. Trimming at V came to 1 base and at J to 7 bases, leaving 7 bases not matched to a gene. CDR1 is LGHDT, CDR2 YNNKEL, per germline (reference sequence). The CDR3 loop spans 15 amino acids. The chain couples TRBV3-1 (or the pseudogene TRBV3-2) to TRBJ2-1; 7 bases are shared with TRBD2. The TCR comes from a middle-aged woman who had recovered from COVID-19. The material sequenced was PBMCs or T cells enriched from blood (not recorded which). The CDR3 region has the DNA TGTGCCAGCAGCCAAGGATGGGGTAGCGGGAATGAGCAGTTCTTC. Its translation is CASSQGWGSGNEQFF.